The 7 T cell receptor beta chains reported below all come from one sample, sequenced in a study of T cell repertoires in cytomegalovirus infection. TCRdb itself ran the reads through MiXCR, one entry per CDR3 protein. The table lists hundreds of thousands of distinct CDR3 sequences, roughly 15% of them singletons. The sequenced material came from PBMCs. The receptor source for this set is a human donor in good health (CMV status not recorded). Some clones in this sample may be carry-over from other donors' samples.

This chain connects TRBV3-1 to TRBJ1-3, with 9 nucleotides matching TRBD1. Per germline, CDR1 LGHDT and CDR2 YNNKEL (reference sequence). Trimming took 5 bases from V and 1 from J; bases not matched to a gene: 9. The CDR3 spans 17 residues. CDR3 in amino acids: CASSGRNRGPSGNTIYF. CDR3 nucleotide sequence: TGTGCCAGCAGCGGCAGAAACAGGGGGCCGTCTGGAAACACCATATATTTT.

In its sample, this clonotype was seen once. V usage is TRBV18 and J usage is TRBJ2-1, with D unresolved. Germline V gene sequence: CDR1 KGHSH, CDR2 LQKENI. The V gene lost 3 bases and the J gene lost 0 bases, with 9 bases spanning the gap. The CDR3 spans 15 residues. The CDR3 DNA sequence: TGTGCCAGCTCACCGCCCAGCATCTCCTACAATGAGCAGTTCTTC. This codes for CASSPPSISYNEQFF.

There are many counts of this clonotype. J is TRBJ1-4 and V is TRBV4-2; D not certain. CDR3 size: 15 residues. Trimming pared 1 base from V and 5 bases from J, leaving 11 bases between. Germline V gives CDR1 LGHNA, CDR2 YNFKEQ. CDR3 nucleotide sequence: TGTGCCAGCAGCCAAGGCCCGGTGGCGAATGAAAAACTGTTTTTT. This codes for CASSQGPVANEKLFF.

The rearrangement joins TRBV6-2 or TRBV6-3 to TRBJ2-7; TRBD2 is a possible D gene (6 bases). V was cut by 10 bases and J by 4 bases, with 11 bases left in between. CDR1 is MNHEY and CDR2 is SVGEGT in the germline V gene. This CDR3 contains 11 residues. This CDR3 is CATSAGYEQYF. CDR3 DNA: TGTGCCACATCCGCGGGGTACGAGCAGTACTTC.

The rearrangement joins TRBV19 to TRBJ1-1; 7 positions agree with TRBD1. After removal of 5 bases from V and 0 bases from J, the junction contained 9 bases not matched to a gene. The CDR3 extends over 16 amino acids. Germline assignment: CDR1 LNHDA and CDR2 SQIVND (reference sequence). CDR3 residues: CASSVLQGMMNTEAFF. Here the CDR3 DNA reads TGTGCCAGTAGTGTCTTACAGGGGATGATGAACACTGAAGCTTTCTTT.

V gene TRBV11-2 combines with J gene TRBJ2-5; 8 positions match TRBD1. CDR3 size: 14 residues. In germline, CDR1 is SGHAT, CDR2 FQNNGV. V dropped 8 bases and J dropped 2; count of bases not matched to a gene: 7. CDR3 protein: CASGGRGLQETQYF. The CDR3 DNA reads TGTGCCAGCGGGGGCAGGGGGCTTCAAGAGACCCAGTACTTC.

This clonotype has a count of ten or more. The chain uses TRBV7-2 and TRBJ1-3; maybe TRBD1 (5 bases). V lost 2 bases and J lost 2, with 25 bases in between. Germline V gene lookup returns CDR1 SGHTA and CDR2 FQGNSA. The CDR3 length is 20 residues. The CDR3 DNA follows: TGTGCCAGCAGCTTAACAGGCCGGTTTTACCCAGGGTCCCCTGGAAACACCATATATTTT. Amino acids: CASSLTGRFYPGSPGNTIYF. The variable domain in full, with the rest retrieved from reference TRBV7-2 and TRBJ1-3, is GAGVSQSPSNKVTEKGKDVELRCDPISGHTALYWYRQSLGQGLEFLIYFQGNSAPDKSGLPSDRFSAERTGGSVSTLTIQRTQQEDSAVYLCASSLTGRFYPGSPGNTIYFGEGSWLTVV.